The text below deals with one T cell receptor beta chain. The sample belongs to a study of identical twins. Via MiXCR, TCRdb re-called the 5' RACE reads, giving one row per CDR3 protein. The table lists approximately 670,000 distinct CDR3 sequences, 6% to 6.5% of them singletons, with 1.5% to 2% in the top ten. The ends were cut back, 0 bases at V and 1 base at J, with 10 bases in the middle. This CDR3 region has 15 residues. Germline V lookup: CDR1 SGHNT, CDR2 YYREEE (reference sequence). Input material: naive T cells sorted from blood. This TCR was sampled from a man aged 18 to 29 in good health. The J gene is TRBJ2-5, the V gene TRBV5-4; D is unclear. The CDR3: CASSLVGQTQETQYF. CDR3 nucleotides: TGTGCCAGCAGCTTGGTCGGTCAGACCCAAGAGACCCAGTACTTC.